The entry below describes one TCR beta chain. Its antigen remains unidentified. A sample-barcoded 5' primer and a J-beta primer mix were used in a second PCR of roughly 6 to 11 cycles. TCRdb recomputed calls from the 5' RACE reads with MiXCR, one row per CDR3 protein. The data contain 950,000 to 1,200,000 distinct CDR3 sequences, under 40% of them singletons. These data come from a study of blood T cells in healthy people across ages. Study summary: There was about one barcoded beta molecule captured by template switching per two T cells. Study results and limitations: Long-lived donors exceeded aged donors in naive CD4+ cells and diversity.

The CDR3 extends over 15 amino acids. Trimming removed 2 bases at V and 3 bases at J, with 11 bases between. Per germline, CDR1 MDHEN and CDR2 SYDVKM. The rearrangement joins TRBV28 to TRBJ1-5, with D possibly matching TRBD1 (5 bases). The TCR originated in a man younger than 35 in good health. Sequenced input: blood. This CDR3 is CASSLARQINQPQHF. Written as DNA, the CDR3 is TGTGCCAGCAGTTTAGCCCGACAGATCAATCAGCCCCAGCATTTT.